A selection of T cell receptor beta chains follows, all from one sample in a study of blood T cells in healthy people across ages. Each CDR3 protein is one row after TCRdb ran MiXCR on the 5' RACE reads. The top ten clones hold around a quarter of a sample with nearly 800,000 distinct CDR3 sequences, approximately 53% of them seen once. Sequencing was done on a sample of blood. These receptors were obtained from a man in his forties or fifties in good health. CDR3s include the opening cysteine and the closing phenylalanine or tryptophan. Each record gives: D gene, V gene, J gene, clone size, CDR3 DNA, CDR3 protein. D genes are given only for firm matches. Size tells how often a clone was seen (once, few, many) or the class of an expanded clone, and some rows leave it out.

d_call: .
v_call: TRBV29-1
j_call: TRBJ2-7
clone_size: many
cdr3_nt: TGCAGCGTTGTTGGCTCCTACGAGCAGTACTTC
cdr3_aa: CSVVGSYEQYF

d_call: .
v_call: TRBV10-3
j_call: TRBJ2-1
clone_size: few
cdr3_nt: TGTGCCATCAACGGGCAAAGGGCCAATGAGCAGTTCTTC
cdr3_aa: CAINGQRANEQFF

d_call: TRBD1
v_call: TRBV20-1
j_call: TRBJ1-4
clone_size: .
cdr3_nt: TGCAGTGCCCCGGACAGGGGGCATGAAAAACTGTTTTTT
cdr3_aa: CSAPDRGHEKLFF

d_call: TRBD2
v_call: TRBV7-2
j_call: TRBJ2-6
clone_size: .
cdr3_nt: TGTGCCAGCAGCGGATCTAGCGGCAGTAGGTCGTCTGGGGCCAACGTCCTGACTTTC
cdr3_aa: CASSGSSGSRSSGANVLTF

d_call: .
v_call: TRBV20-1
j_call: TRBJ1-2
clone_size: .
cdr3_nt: TGCAGTGCTAGAGATCCAGGGCAGACTTATGGCTACACCTTC
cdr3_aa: CSARDPGQTYGYTF

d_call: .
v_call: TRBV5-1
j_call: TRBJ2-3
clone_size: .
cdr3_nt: TGCGCCAGCAGAACAAGGACAGGCACAGATACGCAGTATTTT
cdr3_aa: CASRTRTGTDTQYF

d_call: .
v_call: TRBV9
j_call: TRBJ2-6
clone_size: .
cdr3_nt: TGTGCCAGCAGCGTAGGACAGGGAGGATCATCTGGGGCCAACGTCCTGACTTTC
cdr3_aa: CASSVGQGGSSGANVLTF

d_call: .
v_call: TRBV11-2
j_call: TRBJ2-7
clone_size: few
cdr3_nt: TGTGCCAGCAGCCCGGTTACTGGCGAGCAGTACTTC
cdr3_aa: CASSPVTGEQYF

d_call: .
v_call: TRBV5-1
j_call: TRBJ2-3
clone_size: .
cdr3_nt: TGCGCCAGCAGCCCGCAGGGTAATGGTCCAGATACGCAGTATTTT
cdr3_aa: CASSPQGNGPDTQYF

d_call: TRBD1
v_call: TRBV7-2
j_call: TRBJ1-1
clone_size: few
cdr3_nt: TGTGCCAGCAGCGGAACCGGGACAGAGAACACTGAAGCTTTCTTT
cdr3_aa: CASSGTGTENTEAFF

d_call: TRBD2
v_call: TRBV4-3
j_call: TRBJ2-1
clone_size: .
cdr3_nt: TGCGCCAGCAGCCAAGATGGGACTAGTACATACAATGAGCAGTTCTTC
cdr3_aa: CASSQDGTSTYNEQFF

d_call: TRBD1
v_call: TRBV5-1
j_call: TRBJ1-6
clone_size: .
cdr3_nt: TGCGCCAGCAGCTTGGCGGGGACAGGAGAGAATTCACCCCTCCACTTT
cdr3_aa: CASSLAGTGENSPLHF

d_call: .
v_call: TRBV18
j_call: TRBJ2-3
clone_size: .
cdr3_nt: TGTGCCAGCTCCCGCGGGGACAGTAACACAGATACGCAGTATTTT
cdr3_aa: CASSRGDSNTDTQYF

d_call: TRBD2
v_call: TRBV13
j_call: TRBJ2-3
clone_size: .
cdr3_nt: TGTGCCAGCAGCCCTAGCGGGGGGCATACAGATACGCAGTATTTT
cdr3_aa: CASSPSGGHTDTQYF

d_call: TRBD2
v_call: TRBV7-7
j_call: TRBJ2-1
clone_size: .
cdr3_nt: TGTGCCAGCAGCTCCGGGACTAGCGAATATGAGCAGTTCTTC
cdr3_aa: CASSSGTSEYEQFF

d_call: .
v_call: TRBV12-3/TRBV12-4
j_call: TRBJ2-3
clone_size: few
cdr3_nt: TGTGCCAGCAGCCCTATTGGGGGGCTGAGCACAGATACGCAGTATTTT
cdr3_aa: CASSPIGGLSTDTQYF

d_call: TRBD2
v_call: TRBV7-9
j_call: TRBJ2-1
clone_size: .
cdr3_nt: TGTGCCAGCAGCTCCAGGACTAGCGGGAGCGGTAATGAGCAGTTCTTC
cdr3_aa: CASSSRTSGSGNEQFF

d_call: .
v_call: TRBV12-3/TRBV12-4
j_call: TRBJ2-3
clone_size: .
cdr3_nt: TGTGCCAGCAGTTTAGCGCTGGTTGGAGATACGCAGTATTTT
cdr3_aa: CASSLALVGDTQYF

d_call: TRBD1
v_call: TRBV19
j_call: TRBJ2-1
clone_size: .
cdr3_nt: TGTGCCAGTAGTCTAGCCGGACAGGGGCGAAACAATGAGCAGTTCTTC
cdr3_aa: CASSLAGQGRNNEQFF

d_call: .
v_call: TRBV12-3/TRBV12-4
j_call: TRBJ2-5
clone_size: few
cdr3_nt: TGTGCCAGCAGTCCACTAAAGGGCGAGACCCAGTACTTC
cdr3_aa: CASSPLKGETQYF

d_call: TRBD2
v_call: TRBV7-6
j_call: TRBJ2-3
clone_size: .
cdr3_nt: TGTGCCAGCAGCCATAGAGGACTAGTGGGAGGTTCAGATACGCAGTATTTT
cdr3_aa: CASSHRGLVGGSDTQYF

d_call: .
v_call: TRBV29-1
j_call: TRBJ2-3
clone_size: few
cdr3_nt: TGCAGCGCGGCGCCGGGGACGGACACCCCCACAGATACGCAGTATTTT
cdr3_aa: CSAAPGTDTPTDTQYF

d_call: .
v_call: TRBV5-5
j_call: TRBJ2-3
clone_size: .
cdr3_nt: TGTGCCAGCAGCTTGGTAGCGGTTACACTCACAGATACGCAGTATTTT
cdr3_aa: CASSLVAVTLTDTQYF

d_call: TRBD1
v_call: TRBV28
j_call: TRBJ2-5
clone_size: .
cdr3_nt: TGTGCCAGCAGTTTCGGGGACAGGGGACGAGAGACCCAGTACTTC
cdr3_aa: CASSFGDRGRETQYF

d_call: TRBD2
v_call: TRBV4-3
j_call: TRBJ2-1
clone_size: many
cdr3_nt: TGCGCCAGCAGCCAAGACACTAGCGGGCCATACAATGAGCAGTTCTTC
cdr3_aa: CASSQDTSGPYNEQFF

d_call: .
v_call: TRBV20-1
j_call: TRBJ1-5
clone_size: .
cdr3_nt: TGCAGTGCTGAAACAGGGATTAGCAATCAGCCCCAGCATTTT
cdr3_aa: CSAETGISNQPQHF

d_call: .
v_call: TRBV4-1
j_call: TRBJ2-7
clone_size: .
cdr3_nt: TGCGCCAGCAGCCAAGCGGCAGGGAGTTGCACCTACGAGCAGTACTTC
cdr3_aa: CASSQAAGSCTYEQYF

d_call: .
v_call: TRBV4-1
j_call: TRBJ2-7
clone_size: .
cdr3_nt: TGCGCCAGCAGCCAGCTACCCGCCTACGAGCAGTACTTC
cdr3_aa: CASSQLPAYEQYF

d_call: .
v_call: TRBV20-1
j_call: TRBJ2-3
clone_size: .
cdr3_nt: TGCAGTGCTAGACAAGTTACTAGCACAGATACGCAGTATTTT
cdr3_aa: CSARQVTSTDTQYF

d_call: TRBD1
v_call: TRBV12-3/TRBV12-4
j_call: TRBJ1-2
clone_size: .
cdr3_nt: TGTGCCAGCAGTCACCCGGGACAGGGGCGAGACTATGGCTACACCTTC
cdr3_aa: CASSHPGQGRDYGYTF

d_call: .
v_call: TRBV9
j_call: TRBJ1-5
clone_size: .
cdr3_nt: TGTGCCAGCAGCGCGAGTGAGGGAGGCAATCAGCCCCAGCATTTT
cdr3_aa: CASSASEGGNQPQHF

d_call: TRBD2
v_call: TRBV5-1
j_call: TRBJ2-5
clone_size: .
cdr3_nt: TGCGCCAGCGGAGCGGGGAATCTGGAGCAGTACTTC
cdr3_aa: CASGAGNLEQYF

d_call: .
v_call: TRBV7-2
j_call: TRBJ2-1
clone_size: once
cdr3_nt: TGTGCCAGCAGCTTTAGGACAGAGAGGTACTACAATGAGCAGTTCTTC
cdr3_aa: CASSFRTERYYNEQFF

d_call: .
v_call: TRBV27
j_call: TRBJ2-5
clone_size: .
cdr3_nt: TGTGCCAGCATGGGTTACAAAAAAGAGACCCAGTACTTC
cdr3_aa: CASMGYKKETQYF

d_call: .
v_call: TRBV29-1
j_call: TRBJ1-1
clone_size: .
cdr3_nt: TGCAGCGTTGAAAAACCCCTCGGCGGTAACACTGAAGCTTTCTTT
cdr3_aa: CSVEKPLGGNTEAFF

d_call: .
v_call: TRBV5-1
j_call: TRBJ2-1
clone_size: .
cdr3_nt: TGCGCCAGCAGCTTGGATAGGGGGGGGTCCAATGAGCAGTTCTTC
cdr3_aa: CASSLDRGGSNEQFF

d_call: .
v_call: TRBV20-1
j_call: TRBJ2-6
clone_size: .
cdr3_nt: TGCAGTGCTTCGGACGGAATTTACAGGGCTGGTGGGGCCAACGTCCTGACTTTC
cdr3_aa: CSASDGIYRAGGANVLTF

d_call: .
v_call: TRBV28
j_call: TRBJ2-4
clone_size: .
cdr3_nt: TGTGCCAGCAGTACGGATAACATTCAGTACTTC
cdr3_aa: CASSTDNIQYF

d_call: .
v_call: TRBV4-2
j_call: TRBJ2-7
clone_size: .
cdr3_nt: TGTGCCAGCAGCCAAGACCGGGACATAGTCTACGAGCAGTACTTC
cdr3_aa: CASSQDRDIVYEQYF

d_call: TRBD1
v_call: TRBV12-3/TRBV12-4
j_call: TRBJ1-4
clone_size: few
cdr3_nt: TGTGCCAGCAGTTCTACCTTTTTCGGGACAGGGCTGGAAAAACTGTTTTTT
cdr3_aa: CASSSTFFGTGLEKLFF

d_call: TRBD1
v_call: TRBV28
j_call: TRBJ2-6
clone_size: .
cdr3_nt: TGTGCCAGCAGCGTCCAGGGGACAGCCGGGGCCAACGTCCTGACTTTC
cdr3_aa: CASSVQGTAGANVLTF

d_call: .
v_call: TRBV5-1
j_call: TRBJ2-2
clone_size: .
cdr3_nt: TGCGCCAGCAGCCTGAACCGGGACCTCCTCGGGGAGCTGTTTTTT
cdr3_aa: CASSLNRDLLGELFF

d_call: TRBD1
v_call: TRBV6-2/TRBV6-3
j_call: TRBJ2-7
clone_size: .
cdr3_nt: TGTGCCAGCAGTTACTCCAAAGGACAGGGGGTCTCCTACGAGCAGTACTTC
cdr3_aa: CASSYSKGQGVSYEQYF

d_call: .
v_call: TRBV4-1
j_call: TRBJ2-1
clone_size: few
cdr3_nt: TGCGCCAGCAGCCAAGCGGGAGTGCCGCTCAATGAGCAGTTCTTC
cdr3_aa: CASSQAGVPLNEQFF

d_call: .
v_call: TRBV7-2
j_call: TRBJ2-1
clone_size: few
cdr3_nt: TGTGCCAGCAGCCGCAGGGGTAGCCGAAACAATGAGCAGTTCTTC
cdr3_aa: CASSRRGSRNNEQFF

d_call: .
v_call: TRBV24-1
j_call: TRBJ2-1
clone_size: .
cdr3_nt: TGTGCCACCAGTGACTGGGCGGGACAATTAAGAAGCCAGCAGTTCTTC
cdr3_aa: CATSDWAGQLRSQQFF

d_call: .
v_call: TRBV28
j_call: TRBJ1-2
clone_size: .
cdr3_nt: TGTGCCAGCAGCTCTTTATCAGGGGCGTATAACTATGGCTACACCTTC
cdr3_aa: CASSSLSGAYNYGYTF

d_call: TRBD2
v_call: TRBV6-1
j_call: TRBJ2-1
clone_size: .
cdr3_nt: TGTGCCAGTGGACTAGCGGGAGATGGTGAGCAGTTCTTC
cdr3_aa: CASGLAGDGEQFF

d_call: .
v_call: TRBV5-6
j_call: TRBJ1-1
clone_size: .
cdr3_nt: TGTGCCAGCAGCTTGGTAGATGTAACTGGCGCGGAAGCTTTCTTT
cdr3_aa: CASSLVDVTGAEAFF

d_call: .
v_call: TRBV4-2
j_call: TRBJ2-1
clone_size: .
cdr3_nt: TGTGCCAGCAGCCAAGGGGGTAGCGCACAGAATGAGCAGTTCTTC
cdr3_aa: CASSQGGSAQNEQFF

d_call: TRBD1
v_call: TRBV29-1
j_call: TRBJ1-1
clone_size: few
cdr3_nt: TGCAGCGTTGTCGGGACAGCAAACACTGAAGCTTTCTTT
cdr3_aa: CSVVGTANTEAFF

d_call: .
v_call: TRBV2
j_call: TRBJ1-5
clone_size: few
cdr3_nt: TGTGCCAGCAAGACCGATCATCAGCCCCAGCATTTT
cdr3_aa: CASKTDHQPQHF

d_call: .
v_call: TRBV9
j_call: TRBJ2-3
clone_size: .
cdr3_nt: TGTGCCAGCGGGCGAAGATACACAGATACGCAGTATTTT
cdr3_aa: CASGRRYTDTQYF

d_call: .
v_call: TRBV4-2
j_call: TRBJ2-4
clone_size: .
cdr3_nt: TGTGCCAGCAGCCAAGAGCCAGGGGAGGTCAAAAACATTCAGTACTTC
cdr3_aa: CASSQEPGEVKNIQYF

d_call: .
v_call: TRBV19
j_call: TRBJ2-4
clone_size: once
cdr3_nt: TGTGCCAGTAGTCCCCAGGGACAAAACGCCAAAAACATTCAGTACTTC
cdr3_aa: CASSPQGQNAKNIQYF

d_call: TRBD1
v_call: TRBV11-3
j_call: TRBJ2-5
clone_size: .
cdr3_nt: TGTGCCAGCAGCACAGGGGTTTTGGATTCGTTGGAGACCCAGTACTTC
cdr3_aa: CASSTGVLDSLETQYF

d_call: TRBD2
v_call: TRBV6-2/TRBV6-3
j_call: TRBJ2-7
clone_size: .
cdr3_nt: TGTGCCAGCAGCTTGGGACGGGAGGCTGGGCAGTACTTC
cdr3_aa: CASSLGREAGQYF

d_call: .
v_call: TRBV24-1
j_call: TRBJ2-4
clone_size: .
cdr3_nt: TGTGCCACGGGGACGGGAGCCAAAAACATTCAGTACTTC
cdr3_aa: CATGTGAKNIQYF

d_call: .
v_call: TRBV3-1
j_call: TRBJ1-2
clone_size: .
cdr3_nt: TGTGCCAGCAGCCAAGAAGCTGGGGCCAAGGGGGGCTACACCTTC
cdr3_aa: CASSQEAGAKGGYTF